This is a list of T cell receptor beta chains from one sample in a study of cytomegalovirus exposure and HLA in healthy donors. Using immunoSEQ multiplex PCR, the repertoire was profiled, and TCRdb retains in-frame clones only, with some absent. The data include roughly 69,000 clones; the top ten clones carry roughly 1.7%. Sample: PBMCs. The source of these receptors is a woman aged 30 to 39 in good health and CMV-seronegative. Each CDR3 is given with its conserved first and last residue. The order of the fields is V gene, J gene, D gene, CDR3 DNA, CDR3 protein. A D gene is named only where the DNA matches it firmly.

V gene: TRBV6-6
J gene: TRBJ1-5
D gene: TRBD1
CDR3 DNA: TGTGCCAGCAGTTCCCCGGACAGGGGGCAACAGCCCCAGCATTTT
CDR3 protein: CASSSPDRGQQPQHF

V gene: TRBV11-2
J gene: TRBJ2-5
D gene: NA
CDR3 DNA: TGTGCCAGCAGCTCTCCTGCGGACAGCCAAGAGACCCAGTACTTC
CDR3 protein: CASSSPADSQETQYF

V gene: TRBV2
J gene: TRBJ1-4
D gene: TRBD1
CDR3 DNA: TGTGCCAGCAGCCTACAGGGGGTAGAACTGTTTTTT
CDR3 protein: CASSLQGVELFF

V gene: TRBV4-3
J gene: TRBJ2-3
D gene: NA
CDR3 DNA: TGCGCCAGCAGCCAAGATCCTACGGTGAGAACAGATACGCAGTATTTT
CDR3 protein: CASSQDPTVRTDTQYF

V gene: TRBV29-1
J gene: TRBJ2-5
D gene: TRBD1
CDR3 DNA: TGCAGCGTTGAACATGCACAGGGACAGAGTGGGACCCAGTACTTC
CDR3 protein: CSVEHAQGQSGTQYF

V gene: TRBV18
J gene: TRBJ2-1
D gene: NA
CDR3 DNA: TGTGCCAGCTCGTTCGGGACAAGTATAATGGAGCAGTTCTTC
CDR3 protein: CASSFGTSIMEQFF

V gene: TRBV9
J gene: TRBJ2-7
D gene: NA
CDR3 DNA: TGTGCCAGCAGCCCGGTCCTCTACGGGGACTACGAGCAGTACTTC
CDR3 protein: CASSPVLYGDYEQYF

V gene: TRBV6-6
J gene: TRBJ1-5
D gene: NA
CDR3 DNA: TGTGCCAGCAGTTATGCCCGCGCGAGTAATCAGCCCCAGCATTTT
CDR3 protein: CASSYARASNQPQHF

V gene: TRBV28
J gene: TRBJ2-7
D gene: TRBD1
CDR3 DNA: TGTGCCAGCAGTTCCCCGGACAGGGCATACGAGCAGTACTTC
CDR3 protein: CASSSPDRAYEQYF

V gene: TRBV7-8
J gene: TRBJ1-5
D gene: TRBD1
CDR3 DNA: TGTGCCAGCAGTTACGGACAGGGTGGGGGGCAGCCCCAGCATTTT
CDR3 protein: CASSYGQGGGQPQHF

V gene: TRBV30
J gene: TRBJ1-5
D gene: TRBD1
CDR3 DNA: TGTGCCGGGAGACCCCGGACAGGGAGGAATCAGCCCCAGCATTTT
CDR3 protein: CAGRPRTGRNQPQHF

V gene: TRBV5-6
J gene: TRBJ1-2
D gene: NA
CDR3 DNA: TGTGCCAGCAGCCCGGGACTAAATGGCTACACCTTC
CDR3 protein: CASSPGLNGYTF

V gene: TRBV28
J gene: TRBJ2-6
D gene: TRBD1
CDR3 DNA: TGTGCCAGCCACTCGGACAGGGGGCCTGGGGCCAACGTCCTGACTTTC
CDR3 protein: CASHSDRGPGANVLTF

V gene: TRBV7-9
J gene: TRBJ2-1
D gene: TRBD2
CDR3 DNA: TGTGCCAGCAGCTCACCACTAGCGGGGGGCAATGAGCAGTTCTTC
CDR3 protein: CASSSPLAGGNEQFF

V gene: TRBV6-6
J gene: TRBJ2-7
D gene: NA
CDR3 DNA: TGTGCCAGCAGTCTGGGTGGGAGTAGCGAGCAGTACTTC
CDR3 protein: CASSLGGSSEQYF

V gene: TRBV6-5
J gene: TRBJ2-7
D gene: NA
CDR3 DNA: TGTGCCAGCAGTCCCCCTACAGGATACCGCGACGAGCAGTACTTC
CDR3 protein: CASSPPTGYRDEQYF

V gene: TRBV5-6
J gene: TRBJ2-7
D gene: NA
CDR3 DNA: TGTGCCAGCTGCTCCGGGCTAGCAGACTACGAGCAGTACTTC
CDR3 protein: CASCSGLADYEQYF

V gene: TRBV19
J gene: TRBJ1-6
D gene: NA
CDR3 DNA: TGTGCCAGTAGGACAGGTTTTAATTCACCCCTCCACTTT
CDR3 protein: CASRTGFNSPLHF

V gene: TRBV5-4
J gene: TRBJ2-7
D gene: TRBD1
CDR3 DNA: TGTGCCAGCAGCCCCGGGACAGGGGGCAGCCAGCAGTACTTC
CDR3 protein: CASSPGTGGSQQYF

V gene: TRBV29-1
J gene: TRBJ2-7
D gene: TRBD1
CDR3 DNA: TGCAGCGTTACTTACAGGGGGATTTCCTACGAGCAGTACTTC
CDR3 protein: CSVTYRGISYEQYF

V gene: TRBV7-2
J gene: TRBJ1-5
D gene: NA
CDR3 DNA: TGTGCCAGCAGCCCATACACGGGGTTGGGTCAGCCCCAGCATTTT
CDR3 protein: CASSPYTGLGQPQHF

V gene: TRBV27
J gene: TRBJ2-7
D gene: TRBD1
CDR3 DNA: TGTGCCAGCAGTTATAAGGGGGCCTCCTACGAGCAGTACTTC
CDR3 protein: CASSYKGASYEQYF

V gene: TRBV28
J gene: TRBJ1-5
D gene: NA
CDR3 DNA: TGTGCCAGCAGTCTTGACAGGTTATATCAGCCCCAGCATTTT
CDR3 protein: CASSLDRLYQPQHF

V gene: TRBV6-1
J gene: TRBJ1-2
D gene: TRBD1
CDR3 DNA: TGTGCCAGCAGTGAAGCTGGACAGGGGAGCTATGGCTACACCTTC
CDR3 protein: CASSEAGQGSYGYTF

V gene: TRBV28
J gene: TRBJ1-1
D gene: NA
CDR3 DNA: TGTGCCAGCAGTTTAGTTATGAACACTGAAGCTTTCTTT
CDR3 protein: CASSLVMNTEAFF

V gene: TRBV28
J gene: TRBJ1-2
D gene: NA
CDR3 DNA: TGTGCCAGCAGTGGATCTAAGGGAGGATATGGCTACACCTTC
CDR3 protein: CASSGSKGGYGYTF

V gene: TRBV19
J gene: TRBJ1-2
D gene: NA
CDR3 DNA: TGTGCCAGTAGTTTGACGGGACACCCGGGTGGCTACACCTTC
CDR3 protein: CASSLTGHPGGYTF

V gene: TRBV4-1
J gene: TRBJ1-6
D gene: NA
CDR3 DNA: TGCGCCAGCAGCCAAGAAGGGGGATTCAATAATTCACCCCTCCACTTT
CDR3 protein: CASSQEGGFNNSPLHF

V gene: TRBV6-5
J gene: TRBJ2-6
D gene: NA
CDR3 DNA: TGTGCCAGCAGTAACCGGGGCTCTGGGGCCAACGTCCTGACTTTC
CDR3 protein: CASSNRGSGANVLTF

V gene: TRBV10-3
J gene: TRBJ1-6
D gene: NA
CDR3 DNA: TGTGCCTCCTCCACAGATAATTCACCCCTCCACTTT
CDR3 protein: CASSTDNSPLHF

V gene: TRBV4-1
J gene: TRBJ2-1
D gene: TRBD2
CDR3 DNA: TGCGCCAGCAGCCAAGGGACTAGCGGCTACAATGAGCAGTTCTTC
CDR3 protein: CASSQGTSGYNEQFF

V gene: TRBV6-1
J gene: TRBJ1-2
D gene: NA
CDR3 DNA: TGTGCCATCGACAGTGCCCCCAACTATGGCTACACCTTC
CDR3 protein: CAIDSAPNYGYTF

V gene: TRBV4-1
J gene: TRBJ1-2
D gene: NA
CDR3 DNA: TGCGCCAGCAGCCAAGACTCCTATGGCTACACCTTC
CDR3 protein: CASSQDSYGYTF

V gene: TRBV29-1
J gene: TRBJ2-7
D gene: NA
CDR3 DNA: TGCAGCGCTACCGATGGTCCCTACGAGCAGTACTTC
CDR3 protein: CSATDGPYEQYF

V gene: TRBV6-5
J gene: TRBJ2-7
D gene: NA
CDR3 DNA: TGTGCCAGCAGCGACGGGATGGGGCAGTACTTC
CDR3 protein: CASSDGMGQYF

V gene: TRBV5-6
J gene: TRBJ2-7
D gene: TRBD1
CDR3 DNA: TGTGCCAGCAGCTACCTACGGACAGGGCCCTACGAGCAGTACTTC
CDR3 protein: CASSYLRTGPYEQYF

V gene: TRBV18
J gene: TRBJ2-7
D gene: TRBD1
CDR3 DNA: TGTGCCAGCTCACCACCTCCGGGACAGGGGGCCTACGAGCAGTACTTC
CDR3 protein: CASSPPPGQGAYEQYF

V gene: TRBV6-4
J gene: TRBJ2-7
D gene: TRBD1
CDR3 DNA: TGTGCCAGCAGTGACACACTTACTGACAGGGCCCGATGCTCCTACGAGCAGTACTTC
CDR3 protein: CASSDTLTDRARCSYEQYF

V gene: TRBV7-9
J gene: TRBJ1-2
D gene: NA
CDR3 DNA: TGTGCCAGCAGCTCACGAGTTACTAACTATGGCTACACCTTC
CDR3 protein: CASSSRVTNYGYTF

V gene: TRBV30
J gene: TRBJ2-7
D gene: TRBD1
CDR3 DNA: TGTGCCTGGAGTGAGGACAGGGGGCCGTACGAGCAGTACTTC
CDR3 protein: CAWSEDRGPYEQYF

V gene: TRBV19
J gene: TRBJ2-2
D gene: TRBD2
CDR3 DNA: TGTGCCAGTAGTACCGGACTAGCGGGAGGGATGACCGGGGAGCTGTTTTTT
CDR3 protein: CASSTGLAGGMTGELFF

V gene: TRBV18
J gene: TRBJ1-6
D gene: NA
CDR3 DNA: TGTGCCAGCTCACCAGCACAAAACCCCGATTCACCCCTCCACTTT
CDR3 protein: CASSPAQNPDSPLHF

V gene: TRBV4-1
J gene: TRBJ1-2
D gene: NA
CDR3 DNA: TGCGCCAGCAGCCCCTACCCCACAGTCAACTATGGCTACACCTTC
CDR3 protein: CASSPYPTVNYGYTF

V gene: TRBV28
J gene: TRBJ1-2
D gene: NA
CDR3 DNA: TGTGCCAGCAGTATCCCTAGGGAGGGCTACACCTTC
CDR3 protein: CASSIPREGYTF

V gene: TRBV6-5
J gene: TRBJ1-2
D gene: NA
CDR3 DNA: TGTGCCAGCAGTTACTCGGCTCTCTATGGCTACACCTTC
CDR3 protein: CASSYSALYGYTF

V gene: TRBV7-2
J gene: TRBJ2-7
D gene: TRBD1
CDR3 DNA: TGTGCCAGCAGCTTAGTCGGCGACAGGGGTAGGGAGCAGTACTTC
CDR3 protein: CASSLVGDRGREQYF

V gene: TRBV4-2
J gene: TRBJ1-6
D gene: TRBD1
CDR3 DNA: TGTGCCAGCAGCCAAGAGGGGGACAGGGATTCACCCCTCCACTTT
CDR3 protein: CASSQEGDRDSPLHF

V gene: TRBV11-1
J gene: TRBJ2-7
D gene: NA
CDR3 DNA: TGTGCCAGCAGCTTAAATAGCTACGAGCAGTACTTC
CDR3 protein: CASSLNSYEQYF

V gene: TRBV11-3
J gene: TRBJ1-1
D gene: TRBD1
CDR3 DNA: TGTGCCAGCAGCTCAGACAGGGAAACTGAAGCTTTCTTT
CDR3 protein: CASSSDRETEAFF

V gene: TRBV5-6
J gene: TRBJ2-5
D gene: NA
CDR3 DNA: TGTGCCAGCAGCTTGCTAGGGGAATCAGGAGAGACCCAGTACTTC
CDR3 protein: CASSLLGESGETQYF

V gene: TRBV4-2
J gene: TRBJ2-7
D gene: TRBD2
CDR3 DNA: TGTGCCAGCAGCCAAGATATGGCGGGGGTCTACGAGCAGTACTTC
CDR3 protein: CASSQDMAGVYEQYF

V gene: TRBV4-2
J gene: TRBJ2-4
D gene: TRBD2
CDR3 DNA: TGTGCCAGCAGCCAAGGTTCCCTCTTGGGGGGGGAGTACTTC
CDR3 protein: CASSQGSLLGGEYF

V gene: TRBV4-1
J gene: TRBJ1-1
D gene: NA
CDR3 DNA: TGCGCCAGCAGCCAAGCAGAAAGGAACACTGAAGCTTTCTTT
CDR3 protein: CASSQAERNTEAFF

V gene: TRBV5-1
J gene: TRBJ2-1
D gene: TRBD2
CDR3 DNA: TGCGCCAGCAGCTCCATAGCGGGAGTCTACAATGAGCAGTTCTTC
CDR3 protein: CASSSIAGVYNEQFF

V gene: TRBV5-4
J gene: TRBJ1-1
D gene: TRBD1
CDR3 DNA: TGTGCCAGCAGCCCCGTCCCGGGACAGGGCTCGAACACTGAAGCTTTCTTT
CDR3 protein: CASSPVPGQGSNTEAFF

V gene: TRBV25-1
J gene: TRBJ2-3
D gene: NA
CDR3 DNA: TGTGCCAGCAGTGAATGGAGAGAGCTGGAAGATACGCAGTATTTT
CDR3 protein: CASSEWRELEDTQYF

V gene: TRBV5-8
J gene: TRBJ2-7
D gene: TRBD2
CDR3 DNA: TGTGCCAGCAGCCCCGGGAGGGCGGGCGAGCAGTACTTC
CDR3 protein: CASSPGRAGEQYF

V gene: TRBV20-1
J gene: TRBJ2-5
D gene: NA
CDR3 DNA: TGCAGTGCTCCCAAACGGGAGAACCAGTACTTC
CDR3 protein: CSAPKRENQYF

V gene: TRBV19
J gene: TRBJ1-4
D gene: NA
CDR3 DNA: TGTGCCAGTAGTATTAGCGGGGTAGATGCAACTAATGAAAAACTGTTTTTT
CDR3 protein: CASSISGVDATNEKLFF

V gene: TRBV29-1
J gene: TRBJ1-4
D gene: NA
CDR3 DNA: TGCAGCGTGTTCTTTAGGGAAAGGGGGAATGAAAAACTGTTTTTT
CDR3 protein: CSVFFRERGNEKLFF